Listed below are T cell receptor beta chains from one sample, sequenced in a study of cytomegalovirus exposure and HLA in healthy donors. Sequencing used immunoSEQ multiplex PCR; TCRdb keeps in-frame clones, though not all of them. The repertoire holds under 150,000 clones, with roughly 83% as singletons. Specimen: PBMCs. These TCRs come from a girl aged 2 to 10 in good health and CMV-seronegative. Both conserved end residues are part of each CDR3. A D gene is named only where the DNA matches it firmly. Clone size is given for some rows only: seen once, a few or many times, or a class if the clone is expanded.

abundance: -; d_gene: -; j_gene: TRBJ1-1; v_gene: TRBV11-2; CDR3aa: CASSQGFRGSEAFF; CDR3nt: TGTGCCAGCAGCCAAGGGTTCCGGGGGTCTGAAGCTTTCTTT
abundance: -; d_gene: TRBD2; j_gene: TRBJ2-5; v_gene: TRBV27; CDR3aa: CASSSVSGTSVTAGYF; CDR3nt: TGTGCCAGCAGCTCAGTCTCCGGGACTAGCGTCACCGCGGGGTACTTC
abundance: -; d_gene: -; j_gene: TRBJ2-5; v_gene: TRBV19; CDR3aa: CASSISGRVKETQYF; CDR3nt: TGTGCCAGTAGTATAAGTGGGCGGGTTAAAGAGACCCAGTACTTC
abundance: -; d_gene: -; j_gene: TRBJ2-7; v_gene: TRBV14; CDR3aa: CASSRSAGSYEQYF; CDR3nt: TGTGCCAGCAGCCGTTCTGCAGGAAGCTACGAGCAGTACTTC
abundance: -; d_gene: -; j_gene: TRBJ2-7; v_gene: TRBV21-1; CDR3aa: CASSRPTGLRESYEQYF; CDR3nt: TGTGCCAGCAGCAGACCCACGGGACTCCGGGAATCCTACGAGCAGTACTTC
abundance: few; d_gene: TRBD2; j_gene: TRBJ2-7; v_gene: TRBV25-1; CDR3aa: CASHGGGPYEQYF; CDR3nt: TGTGCCAGTCACGGGGGGGGGCCCTACGAGCAGTACTTC
abundance: -; d_gene: TRBD1; j_gene: TRBJ2-2; v_gene: TRBV4-3; CDR3aa: CASSQAAQGLNTGELFF; CDR3nt: TGCGCCAGCAGCCAAGCTGCACAGGGGTTGAACACCGGGGAGCTGTTTTTT
abundance: few; d_gene: -; j_gene: TRBJ2-5; v_gene: TRBV6-5; CDR3aa: CASSYQGYRETQYF; CDR3nt: TGTGCCAGCAGTTACCAGGGATATAGAGAGACCCAGTACTTC
abundance: few; d_gene: -; j_gene: TRBJ1-1; v_gene: TRBV6-5; CDR3aa: CASRAGTEAFF; CDR3nt: TGTGCCAGCAGAGCTGGGACAGAAGCTTTCTTT
abundance: -; d_gene: TRBD1; j_gene: TRBJ1-1; v_gene: TRBV30; CDR3aa: CAWSVAGGTEAFF; CDR3nt: TGTGCCTGGAGTGTTGCAGGGGGCACTGAAGCTTTCTTT
abundance: -; d_gene: -; j_gene: TRBJ2-1; v_gene: TRBV5-6; CDR3aa: CASSLLQPEKEQFF; CDR3nt: TGTGCCAGCAGCTTGTTGCAGCCGGAGAAAGAGCAGTTCTTC
abundance: -; d_gene: -; j_gene: TRBJ2-7; v_gene: TRBV9; CDR3aa: CASSVGAGNYEQYF; CDR3nt: TGTGCCAGCAGCGTAGGCGCGGGGAATTACGAGCAGTACTTC
abundance: -; d_gene: -; j_gene: TRBJ1-1; v_gene: TRBV6-1; CDR3aa: CASSASGVEAFF; CDR3nt: TGTGCCAGCAGCGCCTCCGGGGTAGAAGCTTTCTTT
abundance: -; d_gene: TRBD1; j_gene: TRBJ2-5; v_gene: TRBV2; CDR3aa: CAIKGQGRPQETQYF; CDR3nt: TGTGCCATTAAAGGACAGGGAAGGCCCCAAGAGACCCAGTACTTC
abundance: -; d_gene: TRBD1; j_gene: TRBJ2-7; v_gene: TRBV7-9; CDR3aa: CASTRTGGSYEQYF; CDR3nt: TGTGCCAGCACCCGGACAGGGGGCTCGTACGAGCAGTACTTC
abundance: -; d_gene: TRBD2; j_gene: TRBJ2-3; v_gene: TRBV7-2; CDR3aa: CASSSGLAGGTDTQYF; CDR3nt: TGTGCCAGCAGCTCGGGACTAGCGGGAGGCACAGATACGCAGTATTTT
abundance: -; d_gene: -; j_gene: TRBJ2-5; v_gene: TRBV4-1; CDR3aa: CASSHSGEETQYF; CDR3nt: TGCGCCAGCAGCCATTCAGGGGAAGAGACCCAGTACTTC
abundance: -; d_gene: TRBD1; j_gene: TRBJ2-7; v_gene: TRBV5-1; CDR3aa: CASSLWTGGREQYF; CDR3nt: TGCGCCAGCAGCTTATGGACAGGGGGCCGCGAGCAGTACTTC
abundance: -; d_gene: -; j_gene: TRBJ1-6; v_gene: TRBV30; CDR3aa: CAWSSDRRDNSPLHF; CDR3nt: TGTGCCTGGAGTTCCGACAGGCGGGATAATTCACCCCTCCACTTT
abundance: -; d_gene: TRBD1; j_gene: TRBJ2-3; v_gene: TRBV15; CDR3aa: CATSRLRDRGTDTQYF; CDR3nt: TGTGCCACCAGCAGACTAAGAGACAGGGGCACAGATACGCAGTATTTT
abundance: -; d_gene: TRBD2; j_gene: TRBJ2-7; v_gene: TRBV7-9; CDR3aa: CASSLVWGDSGGYEQYF; CDR3nt: TGTGCCAGCAGCTTAGTCTGGGGGGATAGCGGGGGCTACGAGCAGTACTTC
abundance: -; d_gene: TRBD1; j_gene: TRBJ1-1; v_gene: TRBV6-6; CDR3aa: CASSRTGAGKNTEAFF; CDR3nt: TGTGCCAGCAGCAGAACAGGGGCGGGGAAGAACACTGAAGCTTTCTTT
abundance: -; d_gene: -; j_gene: TRBJ1-1; v_gene: TRBV19; CDR3aa: CARGEGRLEAFF; CDR3nt: TGTGCCAGAGGGGAGGGACGCCTGGAAGCTTTCTTT
abundance: -; d_gene: -; j_gene: TRBJ1-3; v_gene: TRBV7-2; CDR3aa: CASSLAPGIAGNTIYF; CDR3nt: TGTGCCAGCAGCTTAGCCCCAGGGATAGCTGGAAACACCATATATTTT
abundance: -; d_gene: -; j_gene: TRBJ2-2; v_gene: TRBV27; CDR3aa: CASTRANTGELFF; CDR3nt: TGTGCCAGCACTCGAGCGAACACCGGGGAGCTGTTTTTT
abundance: -; d_gene: TRBD2; j_gene: TRBJ2-1; v_gene: TRBV27; CDR3aa: CASSLLAGFYNEQFF; CDR3nt: TGTGCCAGCAGTTTGCTAGCGGGTTTTTACAATGAGCAGTTCTTC
abundance: -; d_gene: -; j_gene: TRBJ1-2; v_gene: TRBV7-3; CDR3aa: CASSLGEGYGYTF; CDR3nt: TGTGCCAGCAGCCTAGGAGAGGGCTATGGCTACACCTTC
abundance: -; d_gene: TRBD1; j_gene: TRBJ2-5; v_gene: TRBV5-4; CDR3aa: CASSPGTGEETQYF; CDR3nt: TGTGCCAGCAGCCCCGGGACAGGGGAAGAGACCCAGTACTTC
abundance: -; d_gene: -; j_gene: TRBJ2-7; v_gene: TRBV19; CDR3aa: CASSTMLTADIAYEQYF; CDR3nt: TGTGCCAGTAGTACGATGCTCACAGCGGATATCGCCTACGAGCAGTACTTC
abundance: -; d_gene: -; j_gene: TRBJ1-2; v_gene: TRBV5-4; CDR3aa: CASSLIGDYGYTF; CDR3nt: TGTGCCAGCAGCTTAATAGGGGACTATGGCTACACCTTC
abundance: -; d_gene: TRBD2; j_gene: TRBJ2-1; v_gene: TRBV5-1; CDR3aa: CASSQGLADYNEQFF; CDR3nt: TGCGCCAGCAGCCAGGGACTAGCGGACTACAATGAGCAGTTCTTC
abundance: -; d_gene: TRBD1; j_gene: TRBJ2-7; v_gene: TRBV28; CDR3aa: CASSRNGQGGAYEQYF; CDR3nt: TGTGCCAGCAGTAGGAACGGACAGGGAGGCGCCTACGAGCAGTACTTC
abundance: -; d_gene: -; j_gene: TRBJ1-4; v_gene: TRBV7-2; CDR3aa: CASSLVSGSEKLFF; CDR3nt: TGTGCCAGCAGCTTAGTGTCGGGTAGCGAAAAACTGTTTTTT
abundance: -; d_gene: -; j_gene: TRBJ2-7; v_gene: TRBV27; CDR3aa: CASSLSGQKVSYEQYF; CDR3nt: TGTGCCAGCAGTTTATCGGGGCAGAAAGTGTCCTACGAGCAGTACTTC
abundance: -; d_gene: TRBD1; j_gene: TRBJ1-1; v_gene: TRBV4-2; CDR3aa: CASSRPGQGDTEAFF; CDR3nt: TGTGCCAGCAGCCGCCCGGGACAGGGGGACACTGAAGCTTTCTTT
abundance: -; d_gene: -; j_gene: TRBJ2-7; v_gene: TRBV14; CDR3aa: CASSQVRRGSYEQYF; CDR3nt: TGTGCCAGCAGCCAAGTTCGCAGGGGATCCTACGAGCAGTACTTC
abundance: -; d_gene: TRBD2; j_gene: TRBJ2-1; v_gene: TRBV23-1; CDR3aa: CASGQPGLAGGLSYNEQFF; CDR3nt: TGCGCCAGCGGCCAACCGGGACTAGCGGGGGGCCTTTCCTACAATGAGCAGTTCTTC
abundance: -; d_gene: TRBD2; j_gene: TRBJ2-1; v_gene: TRBV4-3; CDR3aa: CASSQEGWEPGTSVYNEQFF; CDR3nt: TGCGCCAGCAGCCAAGAAGGTTGGGAGCCCGGGACTAGCGTCTACAATGAGCAGTTCTTC
abundance: -; d_gene: -; j_gene: TRBJ2-1; v_gene: TRBV7-3; CDR3aa: CASSLVGGEQFF; CDR3nt: TGTGCCAGCAGCTTGGTGGGGGGTGAGCAGTTCTTC
abundance: few; d_gene: TRBD1; j_gene: TRBJ1-5; v_gene: TRBV28; CDR3aa: CASSYGTGAVQPQHF; CDR3nt: TGTGCCAGCAGTTATGGGACAGGGGCTGTGCAGCCCCAGCATTTT
abundance: -; d_gene: TRBD1; j_gene: TRBJ2-3; v_gene: TRBV5-6; CDR3aa: CASSGHRGDTQYF; CDR3nt: TGTGCCAGCAGCGGACACAGGGGAGATACGCAGTATTTT
abundance: -; d_gene: -; j_gene: TRBJ2-3; v_gene: TRBV19; CDR3aa: CASSRLTDTQYF; CDR3nt: TGTGCCAGTAGCAGACTCACAGATACGCAGTATTTT
abundance: -; d_gene: -; j_gene: TRBJ1-1; v_gene: TRBV6-1; CDR3aa: CASSEGIVRTEAFF; CDR3nt: TGTGCCAGCAGTGAAGGGATAGTGAGGACTGAAGCTTTCTTT
abundance: few; d_gene: -; j_gene: TRBJ1-3; v_gene: TRBV30; CDR3aa: CAWSAFSGNTIYF; CDR3nt: TGTGCCTGGAGTGCCTTCTCTGGAAACACCATATATTTT
abundance: -; d_gene: TRBD1; j_gene: TRBJ1-1; v_gene: TRBV5-4; CDR3aa: CASSFRDRVDTEAFF; CDR3nt: TGTGCCAGCAGCTTCCGGGACAGGGTTGACACTGAAGCTTTCTTT
abundance: -; d_gene: -; j_gene: TRBJ1-1; v_gene: TRBV30; CDR3aa: CAWSTLNTEAFF; CDR3nt: TGTGCCTGGAGTACATTGAACACTGAAGCTTTCTTT
abundance: -; d_gene: -; j_gene: TRBJ1-4; v_gene: TRBV28; CDR3aa: CASSFLAQGTNEKLFF; CDR3nt: TGTGCCAGCAGTTTCCTGGCACAGGGAACTAATGAAAAACTGTTTTTT
abundance: -; d_gene: -; j_gene: TRBJ1-2; v_gene: TRBV6-5; CDR3aa: CAAGGWGGGYTF; CDR3nt: TGTGCCGCAGGAGGGTGGGGAGGTGGCTACACCTTC
abundance: once; d_gene: -; j_gene: TRBJ1-1; v_gene: TRBV5-1; CDR3aa: CASSVVEASGTEAFF; CDR3nt: TGCGCCAGCAGCGTGGTGGAGGCCTCGGGGACTGAAGCTTTCTTT
abundance: -; d_gene: -; j_gene: TRBJ1-2; v_gene: TRBV29-1; CDR3aa: CSVEGSYVYTF; CDR3nt: TGCAGCGTTGAGGGGAGCTATGTCTACACCTTC
abundance: -; d_gene: TRBD1; j_gene: TRBJ2-3; v_gene: TRBV5-1; CDR3aa: CASSRPTGGKDTQYF; CDR3nt: TGCGCCAGCAGTCGTCCGACAGGGGGCAAAGATACGCAGTATTTT